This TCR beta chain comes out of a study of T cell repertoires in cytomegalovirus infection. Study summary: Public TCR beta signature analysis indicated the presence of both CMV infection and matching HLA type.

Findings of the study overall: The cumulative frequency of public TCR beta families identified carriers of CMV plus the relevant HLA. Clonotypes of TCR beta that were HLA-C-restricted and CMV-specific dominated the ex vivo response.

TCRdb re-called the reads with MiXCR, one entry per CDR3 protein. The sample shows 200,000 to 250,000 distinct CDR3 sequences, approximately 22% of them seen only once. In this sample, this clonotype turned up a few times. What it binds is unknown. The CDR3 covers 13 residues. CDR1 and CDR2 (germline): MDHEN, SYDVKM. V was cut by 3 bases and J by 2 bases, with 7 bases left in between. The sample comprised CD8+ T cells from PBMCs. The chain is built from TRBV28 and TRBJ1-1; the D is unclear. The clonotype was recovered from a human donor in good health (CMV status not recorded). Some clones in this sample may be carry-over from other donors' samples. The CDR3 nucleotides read TGTGCCAGCAGTTTGACGGATAACACTGAAGCTTTCTTT. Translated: CASSLTDNTEAFF. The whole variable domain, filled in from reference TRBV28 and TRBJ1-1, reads DVKVTQSSRYLVKRTGEKVFLECVQDMDHENMFWYRQDPGLGLRLIYFSYDVKMKEKGDIPEGYSVSREKKERFSLILESASTNQTSMYLCASSLTDNTEAFFGQGTRLTVV.